This T cell receptor (beta chain) is from a study of cytomegalovirus exposure and HLA in healthy donors. Across the whole study: There were 350 to 400 genotyped donors. Of these, 81% fell in the genetic ancestry cluster associated with self-reported Caucasian donors. Broader study findings: It was assumed in the presence/absence analyses that sequencing depth was roughly uniform across donors.

Regarding this clone: Its antigen is unidentified.

Both 60 Vbeta primers and 13 Jbeta primers went into the PCR. Authors' methods: Later, an analysis found 75 million to 90 million unique TCR beta chains, and around 12 million of these were shared. Clones were sequenced by immunoSEQ multiplex PCR, and TCRdb holds only the in-frame ones, with some missing. D and trimming come from the DNA, and the V and J calls and clone size come from that table. Of roughly 170,000 clones in the sample, 84% are singletons; the top ten hold 1.2%. The J segment lost 0 bases and the V segment lost 8 bases, leaving 3 bases of the junction unmatched. Germline loops: CDR1 SGHAT, CDR2 FQNNGV. The CDR3 spans 14 residues.

This chain uses TRBV11-2 with TRBJ1-3; 8 bases line up with TRBD1. This TCR was sampled from a girl aged 2-15 years in good health and CMV-seropositive. The specimen sequenced was PBMCs. CDR3 loop: CASGTGLSGNTIYF. Here the CDR3 DNA reads TGTGCCAGCGGGACAGGCCTCTCTGGAAACACCATATATTTT.